These 2 T cell receptor beta chains were sequenced from one sample in a study of T cell changes during pregnancy in multiple sclerosis. Assay used: immunoSEQ multiplex PCR; TCRdb lists only in-frame clones, some missing. Here the sample spans some 74,000 clones, over 80% being singletons. Sample: peripheral blood, taken before pregnancy. These receptor sequences come from a female donor with multiple sclerosis, enrolled in a pregnancy study.

The rearrangement links TRBV23-1 to TRBJ2-2, with 9 bases identical to TRBD1. TRBV23-1 is an ORF, and what it does is uncertain. V dropped 6 bases and J dropped 4; count of bases not matched to a gene: 6. The CDR3 runs 15 residues. The CDR3 DNA follows: TGCGCCAGCAGGCGGACAGGGGAAGTCACCGGGGAGCTGTTTTTT. It yields the protein CASRRTGEVTGELFF.

V usage is TRBV9 and J usage is TRBJ1-4; a possible D gene is TRBD1 (5 bases). This CDR3 is 15 amino acids long. CDR1 SGDLS and CDR2 YYNGEE come from the germline V gene. V was shortened by 4 bases and J by 6 bases, with 16 bases between the two germline ends. CDR3 protein: CASSQAAGRDEKLFF. The DNA of the CDR3 is TGTGCCAGCAGCCAGGCCGCCGGCAGGGATGAAAAACTGTTTTTT.